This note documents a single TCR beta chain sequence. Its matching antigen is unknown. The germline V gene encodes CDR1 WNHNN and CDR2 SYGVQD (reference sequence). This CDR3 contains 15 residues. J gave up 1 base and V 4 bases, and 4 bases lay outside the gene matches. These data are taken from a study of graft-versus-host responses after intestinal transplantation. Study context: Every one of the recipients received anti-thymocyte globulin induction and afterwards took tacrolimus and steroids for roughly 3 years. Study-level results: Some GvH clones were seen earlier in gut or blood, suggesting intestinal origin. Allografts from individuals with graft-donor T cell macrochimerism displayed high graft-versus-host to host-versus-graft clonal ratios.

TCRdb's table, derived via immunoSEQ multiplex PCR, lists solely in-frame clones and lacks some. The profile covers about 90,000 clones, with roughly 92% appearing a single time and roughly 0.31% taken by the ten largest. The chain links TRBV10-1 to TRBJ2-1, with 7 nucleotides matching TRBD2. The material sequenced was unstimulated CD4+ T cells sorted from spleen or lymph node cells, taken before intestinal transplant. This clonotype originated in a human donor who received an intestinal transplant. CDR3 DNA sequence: TGCGCCAGCAGTGCGGGGGGAGGATCCTACAATGAGCAGTTCTTC. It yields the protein CASSAGGGSYNEQFF.